This T cell receptor (beta chain) was sequenced during a study of T-cell reconstitution after alpha-beta-depleted transplantation in children. General study results and limits: After one year, T-cell counts and TCRbeta diversity mostly came from new T cells. After transplant, at about two months, alpha-beta T cells were reportedly derived from several hundred expanded graft clones. The study traced high day-60 TCRbeta diversity in some patients to surviving recipient T cells and thymic progenitors.

Unique molecular identifiers were built into the TCRbeta library. TCRdb used MiXCR to reprocess the PCR reads, holding one entry per CDR3 protein. In the table there are 700,000 to 950,000 distinct CDR3 sequences, 15% to 20% of which are singletons. In its sample, this clonotype was seen many times. The antigen is unknown. V lost 3 bases, J lost 2 bases, and 3 bases stayed unmatched. The CDR3 covers 16 residues. Germline CDR1 is SGHDT and CDR2 is YYEEEE. Sequences were derived from PBMCs, mostly from graft donor cells, sampled 360 days after TCRalphabeta/CD19-depleted stem cell transplant. This TCR was recovered from a male patient aged 5 to 17 who had a stem cell transplant for acute lymphoblastic leukemia, so the T cells may come from the graft donor. This chain uses TRBV5-6 with TRBJ2-1, with 12 nucleotides matching TRBD2. The CDR3 loop is CASSWTSGDPYNEQFF. In DNA form, the CDR3 reads TGTGCCAGCAGCTGGACTAGCGGGGATCCCTACAATGAGCAGTTCTTC.